Shown below are 21 T cell receptor beta chains from a single sample sequenced in a study of identical twins. TCRdb re-called the 5' RACE reads through MiXCR, storing one row per CDR3 protein. The repertoire holds 1.5 million or so distinct CDR3 sequences, with around 33% as singletons. Sequenced material: cord blood. Receptors originate from a newborn girl in good health.

The J gene is TRBJ1-5, the V gene TRBV20-1; a possible D gene is TRBD1 (6 bases). This CDR3 has 12 residues. In germline, CDR1 is DFQATT, CDR2 SNEGSKA (reference sequence). CDR3 nucleotide sequence: TGCAGGGGGGGCTGGGGCAATCAGCCCCAGCATTTT. Translated: CRGGWGNQPQHF.

There are many counts of this clonotype. V is TRBV3-1 and J is TRBJ2-5, with D perhaps being TRBD1 or TRBD2 (5 bases each). The CDR3 runs to 13 residues. Trimming took 6 bases from V and 3 from J, leaving 11 bases between them. Germline CDR1 and CDR2: LGHDT and YNNKEL (reference sequence). DNA of the CDR3: TGTGCCAGCAGTCGGGACCTCGAAGAGACCCAGTACTTC. It codes for CASSRDLEETQYF.

This clonotype was counted only a few times. The V call is TRBV27, the J call TRBJ1-2, with D possibly matching TRBD1 (6 bases). The CDR3 totals 13 residues. Germline V gene data show CDR1 as MNHEY and CDR2 as SMNVEV (reference sequence). V was cut by 6 bases and J by 4 bases, with 12 bases left in between. The CDR3 reads CASRMNRAYGYTF. In nucleotides, the CDR3 is TGTGCCAGCAGAATGAACAGGGCCTATGGCTACACCTTC.

As for this clonotype: A much larger clonotype is one base distant, so this may be a read error. The limits of the CDR3 on the DNA are not certain, so only TCRdb's listed CDR3 is given. The gene calls are TRBV29-1 and TRBJ2-3; TRBD1 reflects the table's D call only, with no check against the DNA. The germline V gene encodes CDR1 SQVTM and CDR2 ANQGSEA. With termini counted, the CDR3 has 14 amino acids. CDR3 sequence reads: CSVVGEGAADTPYF.

This clonotype was counted between two and nine times. This chain connects TRBV9 to TRBJ2-7; D not resolved. The CDR3 spans 14 residues. V was trimmed by 0 bases and J by 0 bases, leaving 7 bases between them. The germline CDR1 and CDR2 sequences are SGDLS and YYNGEE. CDR3 nucleotides: TGTGCCAGCAGCGTAGAGCTGAGCTCCTACGAGCAGTACTTC. This gives the protein CASSVELSSYEQYF.

In the case of this clonotype: At one boundary the junction diverges from the germline segment, which might be a read error. The CDR3 bases are TGTGCCAGCAGCTCCGACAGCTATGACTACACCTTC. As protein: CASSSDSYDYTF. The chain joins TRBV7-2 to TRBJ1-2; D is possibly TRBD1 (5 bases). CDR1 and CDR2 from the germline V gene are SGHTA and FQGNSA. This CDR3 has 12 residues.

The gene calls are TRBV29-1 and TRBJ1-1; a weak D match, TRBD1 (5 bases). V was pared by 3 bases and J by 5 bases, with 10 bases between. Germline assignment: CDR1 SQVTM and CDR2 ANQGSEA. CDR3 length: 12 amino acids. Written as DNA, the CDR3 is TGCAGCGTTGATTCCCAGGGAACTGAAGCTTTCTTT. Residues: CSVDSQGTEAFF.

The rearrangement links TRBV20-1 to TRBJ2-1; tentatively, D is TRBD2 (5 bases). V was trimmed by 0 bases and J by 15 bases, leaving 21 bases between them. This CDR3 is 14 amino acids long. CDR1 is DFQATT, CDR2 SNEGSKA, per germline (reference sequence). Written as DNA, the CDR3 is TGCAGTGCTAGAGATTCCGGAATTTTACCCGGACTGTTCTTC. Translating gives CSARDSGILPGLFF.

There are a few counts of this clonotype. V gene TRBV28 combines with J gene TRBJ2-7, with TRBD2 as a possible D gene (7 bases). The CDR3 covers 18 residues. Per the germline V gene, CDR1 is MDHEN and CDR2 is SYDVKM. V lost 6 bases, J lost 0 bases, and 24 bases lay in between. CDR3 sequence: CASRPAGQSTGSSYEQYF. CDR3 bases: TGTGCCAGCAGGCCAGCGGGGCAGAGCACAGGGTCCTCCTACGAGCAGTACTTC.

The gene calls are TRBV7-2 and TRBJ2-1; D is tentatively TRBD1 or TRBD2 (5 bases each). The length of the CDR3 is 15 residues. The germline V gene has CDR1 SGHTA and CDR2 FQGNSA. Trimming pared 2 bases from V and 8 bases from J, leaving 16 bases between. The CDR3 loop is CASSLLGDWYDEQFF. In nucleotides, the CDR3 is TGTGCCAGCAGCTTACTGGGGGATTGGTACGATGAGCAGTTCTTC.

This clonotype has a handful of counts. The chain joins TRBV10-3 to TRBJ1-2; no firm D call. Per the germline V gene, CDR1 is ENHRY and CDR2 is SYGVKD. V lost 0 bases, J lost 13 bases, and 15 bases lay in between. The CDR3 totals 13 residues. CDR3 sequence: CAISESALPLGTF. The CDR3 DNA sequence: TGTGCCATCAGTGAGTCTGCCCTGCCCCTGGGCACCTTC.

This sequence joins TRBV20-1 and TRBJ2-5; TRBD1 matches at 8 bases. The end of the DNA fits TRBJ2-7 better, so the J call may be wrong. CDR3 size: 16 residues. Germline V gives CDR1 DFQATT, CDR2 SNEGSKA (reference sequence). CDR3 sequence (DNA): TGCAGTGCCCCAAGGCTTGGGACAGGACCCTCGGTCGAGCAGTACTTC. It translates to CSAPRLGTGPSVEQYF.

There are a few counts of this clonotype. The chain couples TRBV6-5 to TRBJ2-7, with 7 nucleotides matching TRBD2. Germline V lookup: CDR1 MNHEY, CDR2 SVGAGI. The CDR3 has 15 amino acids. The trim removed 2 bases at V and 4 bases at J, leaving 8 bases unmatched. The CDR3 coding sequence is TGTGCCAGCAGTTACGGGGGTCTAGCGGAATACGAGCAGTACTTC. Amino acids: CASSYGGLAEYEQYF.

CDR3 sequence (DNA): TGTGCCAGCAGCTTAGTCGAGGAATCCTACGAGCAGTACTTC. Protein: CASSLVEESYEQYF. V and J are TRBV7-9 and TRBJ2-7; D remains ambiguous. The V end was cut by 1 base, the J end by 1 base, with 8 bases between. The germline V gene has CDR1 SEHNR and CDR2 FQNEAQ (reference sequence). This CDR3 region has 14 residues.

This clonotype was observed a handful of times. J is TRBJ2-7 and V is TRBV3-1; 11 bases align to TRBD2. The CDR3 sequence is 18 residues long. J lost 1 base, V lost 0 bases, and 8 bases had no gene match. CDR1 is LGHDT, CDR2 YNNKEL, per germline (reference sequence). In DNA, the CDR3 is TGTGCCAGCAGCCAAGATGGGACTAGCGGAGTGTTTTCCTACGAGCAGTACTTC. Translating it yields CASSQDGTSGVFSYEQYF.

This clonotype showed up just a few times. The chain recombines TRBV29-1 with TRBJ1-2; no firm D call. Germline assignment: CDR1 SQVTM and CDR2 ANQGSEA. The CDR3 consists of 13 residues. The V end was cut by 1 base, the J end by 4 bases, with 10 bases between. The CDR3 bases are TGCAGCGTTGAAGGGGAGGCCCCCTATGGCTACACCTTC. Protein product: CSVEGEAPYGYTF.

This clonotype was recorded a few times. The V call is TRBV27, the J call TRBJ1-2; 9 positions match TRBD1. The CDR3 totals 15 residues. CDR1 and CDR2 (germline): MNHEY, SMNVEV (reference sequence). V lost 8 bases, J lost 1 base, and 8 bases stayed unmatched. The CDR3 loop reads CASAKRTGDNYGYTF. The CDR3 DNA follows: TGTGCCAGCGCGAAGCGGACAGGGGATAACTATGGCTACACCTTC.

At least ten counts were recorded for this clonotype. The chain is built from TRBV25-1 and TRBJ1-2; D gene ambiguous. The germline CDR1 and CDR2 sequences are MGHDK and SYGVNS. The germline V and J ends were trimmed by 4 bases and 5 bases, with 14 bases remaining between them. The CDR3 spans 14 residues. CDR3 in amino acids: CASSGYHDIYGYTF. CDR3 nucleotides: TGTGCCAGCAGTGGTTATCATGACATTTATGGCTACACCTTC.

This clonotype has only a few counts. This rearrangement joins TRBV7-8 to TRBJ1-2, with 8 bases that match TRBD1. Germline V gene lookup returns CDR1 SGHVS and CDR2 FQNEAQ. V gave up 7 bases and J gave up 7 bases; unmatched junction bases: 8. The CDR3 totals 13 residues. The chain's CDR3 is CASTSDRVGGYTF. In DNA form, the CDR3 reads TGTGCCAGCACCTCGGACAGGGTGGGTGGCTACACCTTC.

The V call is TRBV9, the J call TRBJ2-1; 8 bases match TRBD2. The trim removed 1 base at V and 0 bases at J, leaving 3 bases unmatched. Germline V gene sequence: CDR1 SGDLS, CDR2 YYNGEE. CDR3 length equals 16 residues. The CDR3 DNA sequence: TGTGCCAGCAGCGTAATGGGGACTAGCTCCTACAATGAGCAGTTCTTC. Translating gives CASSVMGTSSYNEQFF. Full variable domain (outside the CDR3, taken from reference TRBV9 and TRBJ2-1): DSGVTQTPKHLITATGQRVTLRCSPRSGDLSVYWYQQSLDQGLQFLIQYYNGEERAKGNILERFSAQQFPDLHSELNLSSLELGDSALYFCASSVMGTSSYNEQFFGPGTRLTVL.

This clonotype was observed at least ten times. The chain is built from TRBV29-1 and TRBJ2-1; perhaps TRBD1 as D (5 bases). The germline V gene encodes CDR1 SQVTM and CDR2 ANQGSEA. The CDR3 length is 14 residues. Trimming removed 3 bases from V and 3 bases from J, with 12 bases in between. The CDR3 bases are TGCAGCGTTGATGGGTGGGGCCTCTACAATGAGCAGTTCTTC. Translation gives CSVDGWGLYNEQFF.